This record covers a single T cell receptor beta chain. Antigen unknown. The sample belongs to a study of OX40 agonist ivuxolimab in advanced cancers. Whole-study context: Patients received intravenous ivuxolimab every 2 weeks at 0.01 to 10 mg/kg. The study's findings and limits: Dosing at 0.1 to 3.0 mg/kg was accompanied by clonal expansion of CD4+ and CD8+ blood T cells by week 6. Researchers report that CD8+ T cells had, on average, more expanded clones than CD4+.

Researchers took blood at baseline, on cycle 4 day 1, and on cycle 7 day 1. Germline CDR1 reads ENHRY; CDR2 reads SYGVKD. The CDR3 covers 12 residues. V lost 9 bases and J lost 2; bases outside the gene matches: 3. Measured with immunoSEQ multiplex PCR; TCRdb has only the in-frame clones, and not every one. The sample includes about 20,000 clones, 85% to 90% of them seen just once. This material consisted of CD4+ or CD8+ T cells sorted from blood, taken in a trial of the OX40 agonist ivuxolimab. The receptor's source is an adult with an advanced solid tumor such as melanoma, head and neck, liver or kidney cancer. The gene calls are TRBV10-3 and TRBJ1-2; 7 nucleotides match TRBD1. In DNA, the CDR3 is TGTGCCATGGGGACAGAAAACTATGGCTACACCTTC. Translating it yields CAMGTENYGYTF.